What follows is one T cell receptor (beta chain) and its context. The data were taken from a study of cytomegalovirus exposure and HLA in healthy donors. Looked up from germline, CDR1 is SGDLS and CDR2 is YYNGEE. Trimming took off 5 bases at V and 1 base at J, with 13 bases between the two ends. This CDR3 has 15 amino acids. PCR primers comprised 60 Vbeta and 13 Jbeta primers. Repertoires were generated with immunoSEQ multiplex PCR, while TCRdb's copy carries only in-frame clones and drops some. Of about 150,000 clones in the sample, around 72% are singletons; the top ten hold over 3%. V usage is TRBV9 and J usage is TRBJ1-5; D is unclear. The source is a woman aged 45-65 years in good health and CMV-seropositive. Sequencing was done on a sample of PBMCs. The CDR3 bases are TGTGCCAGCAGTCGCGGGGAGGTAAGCAATCAGCCCCAGCATTTT. It yields the protein CASSRGEVSNQPQHF.